This TCR beta chain was recorded in a study of beta chain features in type 1 diabetes. Overall study context: All samples together contributed about 100,000,000 sorted cells for examination.

As every portion of the isolated RNA was reverse transcribed, the sequencing read expressed TCRB transcripts. The data were produced by immunoSEQ multiplex PCR, yet TCRdb's version contains in-frame clones alone and is incomplete. The sample contains about 710,000 clones, around 15% of which appear only once. In this sample, this clone turned up a few times. What it binds is unknown. CDR3 length: 14 amino acids. Trimming removed 7 bases from V and 0 bases from J, with 13 bases in between. The germline gives CDR1 MDHEN, CDR2 SYDVKM. Study results and caveats: Among patients with Type 1 diabetes, TCRB CDR3s were moderately but significantly shorter in every one of the four CD4+ subsets. There was no resolution here of whether HLA type influences TCRB rearrangement.

This sequence joins TRBV28 and TRBJ2-7; D might be TRBD1 (6 bases). The origin of this receptor is a young man with type 1 diabetes. Material: naive CD4+ T cells from blood. The CDR3 nucleotides read TGTGCCAGCAAAATAGGGGACAACTCCTACGAGCAGTACTTC. Amino acids: CASKIGDNSYEQYF.